This TCR beta chain was captured by sequencing in a study of blood T cell repertoires in COVID-19. Germline-derived CDR1 and CDR2 are SEHNR and FQNEAQ (reference sequence). This CDR3 spans 13 amino acids. V was pared by 5 bases and J by 3 bases, with 10 bases between. The protocol was immunoSEQ multiplex PCR, while the TCRdb copy is restricted to in-frame clones and leaves out a portion. The table lists 100,000 to 150,000 clones, around 83% of them singletons. This clonotype was sampled from a woman between 45 and 60 years old with acute or convalescent COVID-19. The V gene is TRBV7-9, the J gene TRBJ1-2, with D unresolved. Sequenced sample: peripheral blood. This CDR3 reads CASSKDTDYGYTF. CDR3 nucleotide sequence: TGTGCCAGCAGCAAAGACACAGACTATGGCTACACCTTC. Full variable domain (missing parts from reference TRBV7-9 and TRBJ1-2): DTGVSQNPRHKITKRGQNVTFRCDPISEHNRLYWYRQTLGQGPEFLTYFQNEAQLEKSRLLSDRFSAERPKGSFSTLEIQRTEQGDSAMYLCASSKDTDYGYTFGSGTRLTVV.